The clone carrying this T cell receptor (beta chain) was seen more than once but under ten times. Antigen specificity is unknown. From the reads, TCRdb called clonotypes with MiXCR, one entry per CDR3 protein. In the table there are around 750,000 distinct CDR3 sequences, about 33% of which are singletons. Germline V lookup: CDR1 MNHEY, CDR2 SVGEGT. This CDR3 comprises 15 residues. With V trimmed by 7 bases and J by 7 bases, 12 bases remained unmatched. This specimen comes from a study of T cell repertoires in cytomegalovirus infection. On the study more broadly: The authors relied on CMV epitopes, both recently identified HLA-C-restricted and well-studied HLA-B-restricted. Public TCR beta signatures were indicative of both CMV infection and a matching HLA type.

General study points: HLA-C-restricted CMV-specific TCR beta clonotypes prevailed in the ex vivo response. Carriage of CMV together with the relevant HLA was identifiable through cumulative public TCR beta family frequency.

Sequenced here: cultured CD8+ T cells from PBMCs, sampled from culture after CMV antigen stimulation. This clonotype was obtained from a human donor in good health (CMV status not recorded). Some clones in this sample may be carry-over from other donors' samples. V is TRBV6-2 or TRBV6-3 and J is TRBJ2-1, with 8 positions matching TRBD2. DNA of the CDR3: TGTGCCAGCATGGCACCGACTAGCGATAGGAATGAGCAGTTCTTC. Translating gives CASMAPTSDRNEQFF.